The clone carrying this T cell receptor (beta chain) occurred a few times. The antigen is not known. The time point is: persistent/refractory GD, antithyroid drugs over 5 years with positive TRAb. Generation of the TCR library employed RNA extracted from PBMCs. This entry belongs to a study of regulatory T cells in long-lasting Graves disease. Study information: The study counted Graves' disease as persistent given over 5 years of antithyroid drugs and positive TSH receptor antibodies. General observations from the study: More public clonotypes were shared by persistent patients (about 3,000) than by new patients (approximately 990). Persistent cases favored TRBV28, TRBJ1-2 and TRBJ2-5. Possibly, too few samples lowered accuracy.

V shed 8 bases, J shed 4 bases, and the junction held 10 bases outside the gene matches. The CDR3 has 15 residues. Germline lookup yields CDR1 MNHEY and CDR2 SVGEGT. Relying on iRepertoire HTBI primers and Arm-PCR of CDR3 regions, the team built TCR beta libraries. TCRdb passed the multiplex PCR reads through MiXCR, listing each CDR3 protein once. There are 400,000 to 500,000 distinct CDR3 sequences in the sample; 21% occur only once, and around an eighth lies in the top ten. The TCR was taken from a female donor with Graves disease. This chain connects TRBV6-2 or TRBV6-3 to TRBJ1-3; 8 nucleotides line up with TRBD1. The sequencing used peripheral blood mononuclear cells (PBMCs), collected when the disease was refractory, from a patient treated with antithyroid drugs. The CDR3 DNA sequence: TGTGCCAGCGGATCCAACCGGGACAGGGGAAACACCATATATTTT. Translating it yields CASGSNRDRGNTIYF.